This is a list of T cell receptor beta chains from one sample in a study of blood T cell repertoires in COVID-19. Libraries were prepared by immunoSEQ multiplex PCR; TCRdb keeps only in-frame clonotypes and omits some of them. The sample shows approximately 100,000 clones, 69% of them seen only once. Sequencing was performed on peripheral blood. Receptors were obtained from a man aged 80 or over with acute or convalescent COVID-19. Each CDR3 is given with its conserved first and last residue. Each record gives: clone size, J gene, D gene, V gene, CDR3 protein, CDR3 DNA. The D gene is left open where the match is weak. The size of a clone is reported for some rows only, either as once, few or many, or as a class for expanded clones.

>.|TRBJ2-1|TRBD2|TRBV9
CASSVGGGTYNEQFF
TGTGCCAGCAGCGTAGGGGGGGGTACCTACAATGAGCAGTTCTTC
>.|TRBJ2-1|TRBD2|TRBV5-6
CASTPGLAGESSYNEQFF
TGTGCCAGCACCCCGGGACTAGCGGGAGAGAGCTCCTACAATGAGCAGTTCTTC
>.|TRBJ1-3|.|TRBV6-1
CASSDRGGTGNTIYF
TGTGCCAGCAGCGACCGGGGAGGGACTGGAAACACCATATATTTT
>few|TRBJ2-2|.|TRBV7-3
CASSPGTNTGELFF
TGTGCCAGCAGCCCGGGGACAAACACCGGGGAGCTGTTTTTT
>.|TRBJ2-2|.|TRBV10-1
CASSESTGLNTGELFF
TGCGCCAGCAGTGAGTCGACAGGCCTGAACACCGGGGAGCTGTTTTTT
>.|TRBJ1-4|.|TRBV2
CASSSSGVTAEKLFF
TGTGCCAGCAGTTCGTCAGGTGTCACCGCGGAAAAACTGTTTTTT
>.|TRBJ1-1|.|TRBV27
CASSPGTENTEAFF
TGTGCCAGCAGTCCAGGGACTGAGAACACTGAAGCTTTCTTT
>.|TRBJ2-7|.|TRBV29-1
CSAARGGEQYF
TGCAGCGCCGCCAGGGGTGGAGAGCAGTACTTC
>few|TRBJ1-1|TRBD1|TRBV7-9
CASSSTGGPEAFF
TGTGCCAGCAGCTCCACAGGGGGGCCTGAAGCTTTCTTT
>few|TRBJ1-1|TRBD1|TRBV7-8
CASSNSQGARVNTEAFF
TGTGCCAGCAGCAACTCACAGGGGGCTCGGGTGAACACTGAAGCTTTCTTT
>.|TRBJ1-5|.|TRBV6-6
CASNGDSANQPQHF
TGTGCCAGCAACGGCGACAGTGCCAATCAGCCCCAGCATTTT
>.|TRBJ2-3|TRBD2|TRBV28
CASSFSGGNTDTQYF
TGTGCCAGCAGCTTTAGCGGGGGGAACACAGATACGCAGTATTTT
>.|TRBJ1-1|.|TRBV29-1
CSVQQVQVTEAFF
TGCAGCGTTCAACAGGTTCAGGTCACTGAAGCTTTCTTT
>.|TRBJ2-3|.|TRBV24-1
CATSGRTSTDTQYF
TGTGCCACCAGTGGGAGAACTAGCACAGATACGCAGTATTTT
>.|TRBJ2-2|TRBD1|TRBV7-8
CASSLFDRGTGELFF
TGTGCCAGCAGCTTGTTCGACAGGGGCACCGGGGAGCTGTTTTTT
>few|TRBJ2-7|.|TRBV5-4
CASSLVSGSSYEQYF
TGTGCCAGCAGCTTGGTATCGGGAAGCTCCTACGAGCAGTACTTC
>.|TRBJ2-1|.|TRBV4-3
CASSLLTYNEQFF
TGCGCCAGCAGCCTCCTAACCTACAATGAGCAGTTCTTC
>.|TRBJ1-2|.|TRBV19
CASSGRGYGYTF
TGTGCCAGTTCCGGGCGGGGCTATGGCTACACCTTC
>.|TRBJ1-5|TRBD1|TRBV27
CASSLRTGDQPQHF
TGTGCCAGCAGTTTAAGGACAGGGGATCAGCCCCAGCATTTT
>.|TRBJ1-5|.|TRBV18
CASSPVREGQPQHF
TGTGCCAGCTCACCGGTCCGAGAGGGTCAGCCCCAGCATTTT
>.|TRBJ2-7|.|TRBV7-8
CASSLERTYEQYF
TGTGCCAGCAGCTTAGAGCGAACCTACGAGCAGTACTTC
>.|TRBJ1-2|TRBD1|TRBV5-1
CASSRGQGENYGYTF
TGCGCCAGCAGCCGTGGACAGGGAGAGAACTATGGCTACACCTTC
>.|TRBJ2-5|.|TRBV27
CASSSRVGTQYF
TGTGCCAGCAGTTCGAGGGTCGGGACCCAGTACTTC
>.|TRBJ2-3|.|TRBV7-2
CASSLDRNTDTQYF
TGTGCCAGCAGCCTCGACAGAAACACAGATACGCAGTATTTT
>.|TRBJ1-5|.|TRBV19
CASSIWGVNQPQHF
TGTGCCAGTAGTATATGGGGAGTTAATCAGCCCCAGCATTTT
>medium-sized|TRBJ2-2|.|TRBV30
CAWSVYAESTGELFF
TGTGCCTGGAGTGTATACGCGGAAAGCACCGGGGAGCTGTTTTTT
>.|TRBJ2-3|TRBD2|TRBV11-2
CASSRLAQRYTDTQYF
TGTGCCAGCAGCCGACTAGCTCAGAGGTACACAGATACGCAGTATTTT
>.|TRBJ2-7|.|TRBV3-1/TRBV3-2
CASSQGGGIRGPYEQYF
TGTGCCAGCAGCCAAGGGGGAGGTATAAGAGGCCCCTACGAGCAGTACTTC
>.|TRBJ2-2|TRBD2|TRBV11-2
CASSLGAGDAGELFF
TGTGCCAGCAGCTTAGGAGCGGGAGACGCCGGGGAGCTGTTTTTT
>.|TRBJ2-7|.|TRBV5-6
CASSSGQFYEQYF
TGTGCCAGCAGCTCCGGACAGTTCTACGAGCAGTACTTC
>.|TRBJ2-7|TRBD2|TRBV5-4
CASSLLLAGPYEQYF
TGTGCCAGCAGCTTGCTTCTAGCGGGACCCTACGAGCAGTACTTC
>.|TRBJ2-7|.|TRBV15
CATSRDWRGGLEQYF
TGTGCCACCAGCAGAGATTGGAGGGGGGGCCTGGAGCAGTACTTC